A single T cell receptor (beta chain) is shown here with its context. The data are from a study of blood T cell repertoires in COVID-19. Overall study context: Acute-phase and convalescent COVID-19 samples originated in the United States, Italy and Spain.

Authors' processing steps: The assay estimated nucleated cells by amplifying reference gene primers. Repertoires were generated with immunoSEQ multiplex PCR, while TCRdb's copy carries only in-frame clones and drops some. Clone size and V and J calls were adopted from that table, with D and trimming inferred from the DNA. The repertoire includes 150,000 to 200,000 clones, about 92% of them detected once, and roughly 4.8% sits in the top ten. Sequencing input: peripheral blood. The TCR originated in a man between 25 and 39 years old with COVID-19, enrolled during active disease.

The CDR3 sequence is CASSQEQGFQPQHF. The CDR3 DNA reads TGCGCCAGCAGCCAGGAACAGGGTTTTCAGCCCCAGCATTTT. The J gene is TRBJ1-5, the V gene TRBV4-1, with D perhaps TRBD1 (6 bases). Trimming cost V 3 bases and J 6 bases, with 12 bases left between them. Germline V gene sequence: CDR1 MGHRA, CDR2 YSYEKL. The CDR3 has 14 residues.